Here is one T cell receptor beta chain with its context. The sample originates from a study of blood T cell repertoires in COVID-19. The CDR3 runs to 13 residues. Germline assignment: CDR1 ENHRY and CDR2 SYGVKD. J gave up 4 bases and V 4 bases, and 2 bases lay outside the gene matches. Measured with immunoSEQ multiplex PCR; TCRdb has only the in-frame clones, and not every one. The table records hundreds of thousands of clones, about 83% of them present only once. The chain links TRBV10-3 to TRBJ2-5; 8 bases fit TRBD1. The material sequenced was PBMCs or T cells enriched from blood (not recorded which). The TCR comes from a woman in her forties or fifties who had been exposed to COVID-19. CDR3 DNA sequence: TGTGCCATCAGTGCGGGACAGGTAGAGACCCAGTACTTC. Translating gives CAISAGQVETQYF.